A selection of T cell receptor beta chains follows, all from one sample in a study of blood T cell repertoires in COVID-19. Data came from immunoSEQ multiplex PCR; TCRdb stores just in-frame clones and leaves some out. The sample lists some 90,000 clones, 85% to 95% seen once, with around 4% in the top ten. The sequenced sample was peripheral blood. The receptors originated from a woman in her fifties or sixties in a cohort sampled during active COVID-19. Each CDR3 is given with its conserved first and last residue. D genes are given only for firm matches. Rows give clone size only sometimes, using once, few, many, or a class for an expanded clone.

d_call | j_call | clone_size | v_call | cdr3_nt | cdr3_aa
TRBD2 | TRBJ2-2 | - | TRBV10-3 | TGTGCCATCAGTGGACTAGCGGGCCAGAACACCGGGGAGCTGTTTTTT | CAISGLAGQNTGELFF
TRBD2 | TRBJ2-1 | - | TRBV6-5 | TGTGCCAGCAGACCCAGCGGGGGCAAGCAGTTCTTC | CASRPSGGKQFF
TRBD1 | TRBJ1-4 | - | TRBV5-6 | TGTGCCAGCAGCGCGACTAGGAACAGGGGGTATAATGAAAAACTGTTTTTT | CASSATRNRGYNEKLFF
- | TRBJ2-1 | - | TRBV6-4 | TGTGCCAGCAGTGACATGGCGGGGGCTCACAATGAGCAGTTCTTC | CASSDMAGAHNEQFF
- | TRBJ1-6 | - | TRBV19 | TGTGCCAGTAGCAGGGATCACAATTCACCCCTCCACTTT | CASSRDHNSPLHF
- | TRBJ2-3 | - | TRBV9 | TGTGCCAGCAGCGTAGATGGGGGCGCGGGAGAGACAGATACGCAGTATTTT | CASSVDGGAGETDTQYF
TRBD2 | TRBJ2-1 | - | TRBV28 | TGTGCCAGCAGTTTGGGTTTGGCGGGAGAGTCTGAGCAGTTCTTC | CASSLGLAGESEQFF
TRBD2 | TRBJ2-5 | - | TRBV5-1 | TGCGCCAGCAGCTTGGCCGGGACTAGCGGGGTAAAGACCCAGTACTTC | CASSLAGTSGVKTQYF
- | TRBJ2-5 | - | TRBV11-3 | TGTGCCAGCAGCTTCACTGCGGAGACCCAGTACTTC | CASSFTAETQYF
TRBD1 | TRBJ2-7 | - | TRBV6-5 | TGTGCCAGCAGTCCGACAGGGATCTCCTACGAGCAGTACTTC | CASSPTGISYEQYF
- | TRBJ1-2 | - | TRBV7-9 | TGTGCCAGCAGCTCTGTGACAGATAACTATGGCTACACCTTC | CASSSVTDNYGYTF
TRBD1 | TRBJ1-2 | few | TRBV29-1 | TGCAGCGTTCCTGCCGGACAGGGGGCAGATGGTGGCTACACCTTC | CSVPAGQGADGGYTF
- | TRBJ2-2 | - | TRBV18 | TGTGCCAGCTCACAGACGGGTACAACTAACACCGGGGAGCTGTTTTTT | CASSQTGTTNTGELFF
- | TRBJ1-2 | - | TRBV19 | TGTGCCAGTAGCTCTAACCAAGACTTCTATGGCTACACCTTC | CASSSNQDFYGYTF
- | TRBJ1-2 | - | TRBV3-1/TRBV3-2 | TGTGCCAGCAGCCCCTCGCGCAATGGCTATGGCTACACCTTC | CASSPSRNGYGYTF
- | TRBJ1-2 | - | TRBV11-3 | TGTGCCAGCAGCTACGCGTTTGGTGGCTACACCTTC | CASSYAFGGYTF
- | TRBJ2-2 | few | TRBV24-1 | TGTGCCACCACCGCGACCGGGTCGAACACCGGGGAGCTGTTTTTT | CATTATGSNTGELFF
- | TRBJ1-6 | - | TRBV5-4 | TGTGCCAGCAGCTTGGTGAGGGGGTCACCCCTCCACTTT | CASSLVRGSPLHF
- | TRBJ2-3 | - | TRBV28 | TGTGCCACCCGCGGGTATCGCACAGATACGCAGTATTTT | CATRGYRTDTQYF
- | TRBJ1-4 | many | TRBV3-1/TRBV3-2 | TGTGCCAGCAGCCAAGAGGGTGAGGTAGGGAGTAATGAAAAACTGTTTTTT | CASSQEGEVGSNEKLFF
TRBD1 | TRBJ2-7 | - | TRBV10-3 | TGTGCCATCAGCGACAGGGGGAGAGACGAGCAGTACTTC | CAISDRGRDEQYF
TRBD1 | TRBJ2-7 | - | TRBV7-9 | TGTGCCAGCAGCTCAAACAATAGGGGACAGATCCTCTACGAGCAGTACTTC | CASSSNNRGQILYEQYF
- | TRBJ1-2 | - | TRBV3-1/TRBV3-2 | TGTGCCAGCAGCCAACAACTTCTGGGTGGGCTCGGCTATGGCTACACCTTC | CASSQQLLGGLGYGYTF
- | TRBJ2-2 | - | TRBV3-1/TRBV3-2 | TGTGCCAGCAGCTCGACAGTGAACACCGGGGAGCTGTTTTTT | CASSSTVNTGELFF
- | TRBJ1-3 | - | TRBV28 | TGTGCCAGCAGAGCGGGGGGCCCTGGAAACACCATATATTTT | CASRAGGPGNTIYF
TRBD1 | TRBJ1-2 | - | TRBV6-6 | TGTGCCAGCAGTTACTCGGACAGGCAGAGGAGCTATGGCTACACCTTC | CASSYSDRQRSYGYTF
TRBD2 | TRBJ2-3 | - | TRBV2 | TGTGCCAGCAGTAAGACTAGCGGGAGAGATACGCAGTATTTT | CASSKTSGRDTQYF
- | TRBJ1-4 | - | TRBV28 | TGTGCCAGCAGTGAGGTTGGTTCAGATGAAAAACTGTTTTTT | CASSEVGSDEKLFF
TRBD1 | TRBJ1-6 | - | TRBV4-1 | TGCGCCAGCAGCCCCCAGGGGGTTGGCTCACCCCTCCACTTT | CASSPQGVGSPLHF
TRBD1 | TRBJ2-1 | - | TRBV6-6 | TGTGCCAGCATTGACAGGGTCCTTGACAATGAGCAGTTCTTC | CASIDRVLDNEQFF
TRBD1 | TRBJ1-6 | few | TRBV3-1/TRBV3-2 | TGTGCCAGCAGCCCTACTGGGACAGGGGTGTCACCCCTCCACTTT | CASSPTGTGVSPLHF
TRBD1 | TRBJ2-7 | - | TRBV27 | TGTGCCAGCAGTCCACGGGACAGGGTGACCTACGAGCAGTACTTC | CASSPRDRVTYEQYF
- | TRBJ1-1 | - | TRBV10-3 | TGTGCCGTTACCGGGGGGGGCGCCATGGACACTGAAGCTTTCTTT | CAVTGGGAMDTEAFF
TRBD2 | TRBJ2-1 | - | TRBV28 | TGTGCCAGCAGTTTGGTACCACCCAGCGGGAGGGTCTACTCCTACAATGAGCAGTTCTTC | CASSLVPPSGRVYSYNEQFF
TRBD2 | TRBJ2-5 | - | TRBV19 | TGTGCCAGTAGGCAGACTAGCGGGATTGGGGAGACCCAGTACTTC | CASRQTSGIGETQYF
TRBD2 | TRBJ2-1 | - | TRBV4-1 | TGCGCCAGCAGCCAACCAGACTCAGCGGGGGGCGCGAATGAGCAGTTCTTC | CASSQPDSAGGANEQFF
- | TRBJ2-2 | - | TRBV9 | TGTGCCAGCAGCCTAGGGTTCGGGGTTAACACCGGGGAGCTGTTTTTT | CASSLGFGVNTGELFF
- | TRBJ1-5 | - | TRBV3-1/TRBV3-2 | TGTGCCAGCAGCCGAGGGGGGGCGGTAGATCAGCCCCAGCATTTT | CASSRGGAVDQPQHF
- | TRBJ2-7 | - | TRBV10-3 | TGTGCCAACTCGGGGGGCGGAAGCTCCTACGAGCAGTACTTC | CANSGGGSSYEQYF
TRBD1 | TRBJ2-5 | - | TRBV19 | TGTGCCAGTAGTATAGGACAGGGCCGCGGGCAAGAGACCCAGTACTTC | CASSIGQGRGQETQYF
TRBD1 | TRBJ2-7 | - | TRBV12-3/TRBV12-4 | TGTGCCAGCAGCCCGGGACAGGGGTACGAGCAGTACTTC | CASSPGQGYEQYF
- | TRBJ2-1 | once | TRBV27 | TGTGCCAGCAGAATAAACAGGGATTACAATGAGCAGTTCTTC | CASRINRDYNEQFF
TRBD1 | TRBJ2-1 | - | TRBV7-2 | TGTGCCAGCAGCTTTCCCGGGACAGCTTACAATGAGCAGTTCTTC | CASSFPGTAYNEQFF
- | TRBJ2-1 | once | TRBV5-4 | TGTGCCAGCAGCCCTCGGTACAATGAGCAGTTCTTC | CASSPRYNEQFF
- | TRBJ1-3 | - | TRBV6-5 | TGTGCCAGCAGTTCAGCAGGTCTGGCTGGAAACACCATATATTTT | CASSSAGLAGNTIYF
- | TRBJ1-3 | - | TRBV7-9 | TGTGCCAGCAGCTCACAGGTCTACAACTCTGGAAACACCATATATTTT | CASSSQVYNSGNTIYF
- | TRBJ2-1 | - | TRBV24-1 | TGTGCCACCAGGCCCGGGACTCCCCTGGTATCGGATGAGCAGTTCTTC | CATRPGTPLVSDEQFF
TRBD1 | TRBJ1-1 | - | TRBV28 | TGTGCCAGCAGTTCGGGACAGGCGGCCACTGAAGCTTTCTTT | CASSSGQAATEAFF